The TCR beta chain under discussion was sequenced for a study of CD8 T cells in Susac syndrome. Study-wide points: The number of Susac-specific public clones found was roughly 16 in total CD8+ repertoires and 4 to 6 in CD8+ TEMRA repertoires.

The authors sequenced TCR beta from blood CD8+ and CD4+ T cells. Patients having Susac syndrome satisfied recently defined diagnostic criteria for definite or probable disease. Reverse transcription of about 0.45 to 1 ug RNA was carried out with random hexamers. Amplification of TCR beta CDR3 spanned 54 Vbeta and 13 Jbeta via immunoSEQ multiplex PCR. TCRdb re-called the immunoSEQ multiplex PCR reads through MiXCR, storing one row per CDR3 protein. The data contain approximately 100,000 distinct CDR3 sequences, approximately 94% of them singletons. A remark on this clonotype: Its antigen is unidentified.

Sequencing was done on a sample of CD8+ T cells from PBMCs. The TCR originated in a human donor with Susac syndrome.

The CDR3 spells CSVGDGPGDTQYF. In nucleotides, the CDR3 is TGCAGCGTCGGGGACGGCCCGGGCGATACGCAGTATTTT. The chain recombines TRBV29-1 with TRBJ2-3; D is tentatively TRBD1 or TRBD2 (5 bases each). This CDR3 spans 13 amino acids. Deletions cut 6 bases from V and 6 bases from J, with 16 bases between. CDR1 and CDR2 from the germline V gene are SQVTM and ANQGSEA.